This TCR beta chain originates from a study of blood T cell repertoires in COVID-19. In the authors' workflow: Reference gene primers were amplified, and this amplification served to estimate nucleated cell counts. Produced via immunoSEQ multiplex PCR; TCRdb's table is partial and in-frame only. V and J calls and clone size are those listed in that table; D and trimming were worked out from the DNA. Among about 670,000 clones listed, 90% were seen once. Germline V lookup: CDR1 SGHRS, CDR2 YFSETQ. The CDR3 runs to 16 residues. The trim removed 4 bases at V and 1 base at J, leaving 9 bases unmatched. The chain uses TRBV5-1 and TRBJ1-1; 8 bases match TRBD1. This clonotype originated in a woman aged 18 to 35 with acute or convalescent COVID-19. Sequencing used peripheral blood. CDR3 sequence: CASSTPLTGANTEAFF. DNA of the CDR3: TGCGCCAGCAGCACCCCTTTGACAGGGGCGAACACTGAAGCTTTCTTT.